These 13 T cell receptor beta chains were all obtained from the same sample, sequenced in a study of OX40 agonist ivuxolimab in advanced cancers. Produced via immunoSEQ multiplex PCR; TCRdb's table is partial and in-frame only. The sample holds roughly 30,000 clones; roughly 87% are singletons and the top ten take over 12%. Here the sequenced sample was CD4+ or CD8+ T cells sorted from blood, taken in a trial of the OX40 agonist ivuxolimab. These receptors all stem from an adult with an advanced solid tumor such as melanoma, head and neck, liver or kidney cancer.

This clone showed up just once. This rearrangement joins TRBV28 to TRBJ2-7; D may be TRBD1 or TRBD2 (5 bases each). Germline V gene sequence: CDR1 MDHEN, CDR2 SYDVKM. V was trimmed by 6 bases and J by 2 bases, leaving 11 bases between them. The CDR3 totals 13 residues. The CDR3 is CASRGDGTYEQYF. In DNA, the CDR3 is TGTGCCAGCAGGGGGGACGGAACCTACGAGCAGTACTTC. Supplemented by reference TRBV28 and TRBJ2-7, the full variable domain reads DVKVTQSSRYLVKRTGEKVFLECVQDMDHENMFWYRQDPGLGLRLIYFSYDVKMKEKGDIPEGYSVSREKKERFSLILESASTNQTSMYLCASRGDGTYEQYFGPGTRLTVT.

The gene calls are TRBV30 and TRBJ2-2; a weak D match, TRBD1 (6 bases). CDR3 size: 13 residues. V was shortened by 8 bases and J by 2 bases, with 12 bases between the two germline ends. Germline V gene sequence: CDR1 GTSNPN, CDR2 SVGIG (reference sequence). CDR3 sequence (DNA): TGTGCCCGAACAGGGACAAACACCGGGGAGCTGTTTTTT. Its translation is CARTGTNTGELFF.

In its sample, this clone ranks as medium-sized. DNA for the CDR3: TGTGCCAGCAGTTTTAGCAATGAGCAGTTCTTC. Amino acids: CASSFSNEQFF. The V and J genes are TRBV28 and TRBJ2-1; D is unclear. V lost 3 bases and J lost 6, with 3 bases in between. The CDR3 is 11 residues long. CDR1 and CDR2 from the germline V gene are MDHEN and SYDVKM.

V is TRBV5-5 and J is TRBJ2-3; 10 bases align to TRBD1. Germline CDR1 reads SGHKS; CDR2 reads YYEKEE (reference sequence). The J segment lost 2 bases and the V segment lost 3 bases, leaving 6 bases of the junction unmatched. This CDR3 spans 16 amino acids. The CDR3 DNA follows: TGTGCCAGCAGCTCTGGACAGGGGGGCCTCACAGATACGCAGTATTTT. Protein product: CASSSGQGGLTDTQYF.

The J gene is TRBJ2-7, the V gene TRBV7-6, with D unclear. Trimming cost V 4 bases and J 2 bases, with 12 bases left between them. Per the germline V gene, CDR1 is SGHVS and CDR2 is FNYEAQ. This CDR3 has 14 residues. The CDR3 coding sequence is TGTGCCAGCAGCTACTCTAGTGGACCCTACGAGCAGTACTTC. Protein sequence: CASSYSSGPYEQYF.

The chain is built from TRBV28 and TRBJ2-7, with D possibly matching TRBD2 (6 bases). The CDR3 sequence is 14 residues long. The V end was cut by 6 bases, the J end by 2 bases, with 14 bases between. Germline lookup yields CDR1 MDHEN and CDR2 SYDVKM. The CDR3 region is CASRSAGITYEQYF. CDR3 bases: TGTGCCAGCAGATCTGCGGGAATCACCTACGAGCAGTACTTC. The full variable domain, completed using reference TRBV28 and TRBJ2-7, is DVKVTQSSRYLVKRTGEKVFLECVQDMDHENMFWYRQDPGLGLRLIYFSYDVKMKEKGDIPEGYSVSREKKERFSLILESASTNQTSMYLCASRSAGITYEQYFGPGTRLTVT.

On this clone itself: Because the CDR3 is missing its conserved closing phenylalanine or tryptophan, this is likely a read error. In nucleotides, the CDR3 is TGCAGCGTTGAAGAGGGGGACCTTAGTCAAGAGCAGTACCTC. Translating gives CSVEEGDLSQEQYL. The genes are TRBV29-1 and TRBJ2-7, with D tentatively TRBD1 or TRBD2 (5 bases each). The CDR3 totals 14 residues. CDR1 is SQVTM, CDR2 ANQGSEA, per germline. V lost 0 bases and J lost 7, with 16 bases in between.

This clone was detected only once. The genes are TRBV5-4 and TRBJ1-1; no definite D call. In germline, CDR1 is SGHNT, CDR2 YYREEE (reference sequence). The V and J ends lost 2 bases and 0 bases respectively, with 11 bases between them. This CDR3 has 15 amino acids. The CDR3 nucleotides are TGTGCCAGCAGCTTCGGCAGGACCTTGAACACTGAAGCTTTCTTT. As protein: CASSFGRTLNTEAFF.

This chain joins TRBV27 and TRBJ2-1; 13 bases map to TRBD2. The germline V gene has CDR1 MNHEY and CDR2 SMNVEV (reference sequence). The CDR3 runs 16 residues. The V segment lost 4 bases and the J segment 7 bases; nucleotides outside the gene matches: 7. The CDR3 DNA is TGTGCCAGCAGTTCCCAAGGACTAGCGGGAGAGAATGAGCAGTTCTTC. Amino acids: CASSSQGLAGENEQFF.

This chain joins TRBV7-9 and TRBJ1-1, with 8 bases that match TRBD1. V shed 3 bases and J 1 base; nucleotides not matched to a gene: 7. The CDR3 totals 16 residues. The germline gives CDR1 SEHNR, CDR2 FQNEAQ (reference sequence). CDR3 nucleotide sequence: TGTGCCAGCAGCTTGGCAGGGGGCTCACCGAACACTGAAGCTTTCTTT. Protein product: CASSLAGGSPNTEAFF. Variable domain in full (rest from reference TRBV7-9 and TRBJ1-1): DTGVSQNPRHKITKRGQNVTFRCDPISEHNRLYWYRQTLGQGPEFLTYFQNEAQLEKSRLLSDRFSAERPKGSFSTLEIQRTEQGDSAMYLCASSLAGGSPNTEAFFGQGTRLTVV.

This CDR3 is CASSPRTGGNEQFF. The DNA for the CDR3 is TGTGCCAGCAGCCCTCGGACAGGGGGGAATGAGCAGTTCTTC. This chain joins TRBV4-2 and TRBJ2-1, with 10 bases lining up with TRBD1. Germline assignment: CDR1 LGHNA and CDR2 YNFKEQ. V lost 4 bases, J lost 7 bases, and 4 bases stayed unmatched. The CDR3 contains 14 residues.

This rearrangement joins TRBV5-8 to TRBJ2-7; either TRBD1 or TRBD2 may supply D (6 bases each). This CDR3 spans 13 amino acids. Trimming removed 7 bases at V and 4 bases at J, with 15 bases between. CDR1 is SGHTS and CDR2 is YDEGEE in the germline V gene. CDR3 loop: CASYSGAAYEQYF. The CDR3 nucleotides are TGTGCCAGCTACTCGGGGGCCGCATACGAGCAGTACTTC.

The chain carries TRBV9 and TRBJ2-2; 9 bases line up with TRBD1. Trimming took 0 bases from V and 1 from J; bases not matched to a gene: 4. There are 17 residues in the CDR3. Per germline, CDR1 SGDLS and CDR2 YYNGEE. The CDR3 DNA reads as TGTGCCAGCAGCGTAGCGAGGGGACAGGGGAACACCGGGGAGCTGTTTTTT. As protein: CASSVARGQGNTGELFF.